One and the same sample provided the 30 T cell receptor beta chains below, sequenced in a study of blood T cell repertoires in COVID-19. TCRdb keeps only in-frame clones here, not all; method: immunoSEQ multiplex PCR. The repertoire has some 200,000 clones, approximately 83% of them found once; the top ten carry 7% to 9%. The sample consisted of PBMCs or T cells enriched from blood (not recorded which). Every receptor here comes from a middle-aged man who had recovered from COVID-19.

This chain links TRBV5-1 with TRBJ1-1; TRBD1 is a possible D gene (6 bases). The CDR3 contains 15 residues. V lost 4 bases, J lost 1 base, and 14 bases lay in between. The germline V gene encodes CDR1 SGHRS and CDR2 YFSETQ. In DNA form, the CDR3 reads TGCGCCAGCAGCCCGGGACGGGGGGCGAACACTGAAGCTTTCTTT. This sequence encodes CASSPGRGANTEAFF.

The chain is built from TRBV28 and TRBJ2-7, with D maybe TRBD1 (6 bases). Germline V gene data show CDR1 as MDHEN and CDR2 as SYDVKM. The CDR3 is 14 amino acids. V shed 6 bases and J shed 3 bases, with 15 bases lying between them. The CDR3 here is CASRPQGPFYEQYF. In DNA, the CDR3 is TGTGCCAGCAGACCTCAGGGGCCCTTCTACGAGCAGTACTTC.

The chain's CDR3 is CASSPPSTGANYGYTF. In DNA, the CDR3 is TGTGCCAGCTCACCACCCTCGACAGGGGCCAACTATGGCTACACCTTC. The chain is built from TRBV18 and TRBJ1-2, with 8 bases fitting TRBD1. The CDR3 has 16 amino acids. J lost 2 bases, V lost 0 bases, and 5 bases had no gene match. Germline lookup yields CDR1 KGHSH and CDR2 LQKENI.

In this sample, this clone turned up once. The J gene is TRBJ1-4, the V gene TRBV28, with D tentatively TRBD1 (5 bases). CDR3 length equals 19 residues. Trimming took off 11 bases at V and 2 bases at J, with 30 bases between the two ends. From germline, CDR1 is MDHEN and CDR2 SYDVKM. The CDR3 nucleotides read TGTGCCTCTACGACATTCGAACTAATTACGGAGGGGACTAATGAAAAACTGTTTTTT. This encodes CASTTFELITEGTNEKLFF.

The chain recombines TRBV9 with TRBJ2-1; D may be TRBD2 (6 bases). This CDR3 region has 16 residues. Germline-derived CDR1 and CDR2 are SGDLS and YYNGEE. Trimming left V 3 bases short and J 0 bases short, with 13 bases between. This chain's CDR3 is CASSGRGGSSYNEQFF. CDR3 nucleotide sequence: TGTGCCAGCAGCGGCCGTGGGGGGAGCTCCTACAATGAGCAGTTCTTC. Using reference TRBV9 and TRBJ2-1 for the parts outside the CDR3, the full variable domain is DSGVTQTPKHLITATGQRVTLRCSPRSGDLSVYWYQQSLDQGLQFLIQYYNGEERAKGNILERFSAQQFPDLHSELNLSSLELGDSALYFCASSGRGGSSYNEQFFGPGTRLTVL.

The chain employs TRBV4-2 and TRBJ2-5; 9 bases match TRBD2. Germline CDR1 LGHNA, CDR2 YNFKEQ. With 4 bases clipped from V and 2 bases from J, the junction kept 8 bases outside the gene matches. The length of the CDR3 is 16 residues. DNA of the CDR3: TGTGCCAGCAGCCGGGAGGCGGGGGGGCCTCAAGAGACCCAGTACTTC. The encoded protein is CASSREAGGPQETQYF.

This clone came up once. The CDR3 spells CASSMGGYTEAFF. Written as DNA, the CDR3 is TGTGCCAGTAGTATGGGGGGTTACACTGAAGCTTTCTTT. The V and J genes are TRBV19 and TRBJ1-1; a possible D gene is TRBD1 (5 bases). V was trimmed by 3 bases and J by 3 bases, leaving 8 bases between them. The germline CDR1 and CDR2 sequences are LNHDA and SQIVND (reference sequence). The CDR3 is made up of 13 amino acids. Combining the CDR3 with reference TRBV19 and TRBJ1-1 gives the whole variable domain DGGITQSPKYLFRKEGQNVTLSCEQNLNHDAMYWYRQDPGQGLRLIYYSQIVNDFQKGDIAEGYSVSREKKESFPLTVTSAQKNPTAFYLCASSMGGYTEAFFGQGTRLTVV.

The V call is TRBV18, the J call TRBJ1-2, with D maybe TRBD1 (5 bases). The CDR3 has 13 residues. In germline, CDR1 is KGHSH, CDR2 LQKENI. Trimming cost V 2 bases and J 2 bases, with 6 bases left between them. The CDR3 DNA sequence: TGTGCCAGCTCACCAGCAGGGAACTATGGCTACACCTTC. This codes for CASSPAGNYGYTF.

The V call is TRBV6-5, the J call TRBJ2-1, with 7 bases fitting TRBD2. Per germline, CDR1 MNHEY and CDR2 SVGAGI. V lost 6 bases, J lost 4 bases, and 9 bases stayed unmatched. This CDR3 has 15 amino acids. CDR3 coding DNA: TGTGCCAGCAGAGACGCGGGAGCCCCATACAATGAGCAGTTCTTC. This codes for CASRDAGAPYNEQFF.

The CDR3 bases are TGTGCCAGCAGAATCCGGGAGGTAGACTATGGCTACACCTTC. Translation gives CASRIREVDYGYTF. The V gene is TRBV6-5, the J gene TRBJ1-2; D is uncertain. Germline V CDR1 and CDR2: MNHEY, SVGAGI. CDR3 size: 14 residues. The V gene lost 6 bases and the J gene lost 3 bases, with 14 bases spanning the gap.

The rearrangement uses TRBV7-8 and TRBJ1-2, with TRBD1 as a possible D gene (6 bases). Germline CDR1 is SGHVS and CDR2 is FQNEAQ. The CDR3 is made up of 16 amino acids. V was shortened by 2 bases and J by 4 bases, with 17 bases between the two germline ends. Here the CDR3 DNA reads TGTGCCAGCAGCTTAATATTTCGACAGGCCGCCTATGGCTACACCTTC. It specifies CASSLIFRQAAYGYTF.

This chain uses TRBV25-1 with TRBJ1-1, with 9 bases aligning to TRBD1. Germline trimming cut 4 bases from V and 5 bases from J; bases unmatched to any gene: 5. There are 14 residues in the CDR3. Germline CDR1 reads MGHDK; CDR2 reads SYGVNS. CDR3 DNA: TGTGCCAGCAGTGGGGGACAGGGATGGACTGAAGCTTTCTTT. Its translation is CASSGGQGWTEAFF.

The chain recombines TRBV11-2 with TRBJ2-1, with TRBD2 identical over 10 bases. This CDR3 comprises 13 residues. CDR1 SGHAT and CDR2 FQNNGV come from the germline V gene. Losses at the gene ends were 3 bases for V and 15 bases for J; bases not matched to a gene: 8. In nucleotides, the CDR3 is TGTGCCAGCAGCTTTAGCGGGGGGTCCTTCCCGTTCTTC. As protein: CASSFSGGSFPFF. The complete variable domain, with remaining parts taken from reference TRBV11-2 and TRBJ2-1, reads EAGVAQSPRYKIIEKRQSVAFWCNPISGHATLYWYQQILGQGPKLLIQFQNNGVVDDSQLPKDRFSAERLKGVDSTLKIQPAKLEDSAVYLCASSFSGGSFPFFGPGTRLTVL.

This sequence joins TRBV4-2 and TRBJ1-1, with D maybe TRBD1 (6 bases). The CDR3 length is 14 residues. Per germline, CDR1 LGHNA and CDR2 YNFKEQ. The germline V and J ends were trimmed by 4 bases and 4 bases, with 13 bases remaining between them. CDR3 loop: CASSLADRSTEAFF. In DNA, the CDR3 is TGTGCCAGCAGCCTAGCAGACAGGAGCACTGAAGCTTTCTTT.

This chain joins TRBV12-3 or TRBV12-4 and TRBJ1-5; D is unresolved. The V end was cut by 4 bases, the J end by 0 bases, with 4 bases between. There are 13 residues in the CDR3. DNA for the CDR3: TGTGCCAGCAGTTCTTATAGCAATCAGCCCCAGCATTTT. Amino acids: CASSSYSNQPQHF.

This rearrangement joins TRBV5-4 to TRBJ2-2; TRBD2 matches 16 bases. Germline assignment: CDR1 SGHNT and CDR2 YYREEE (reference sequence). The CDR3 consists of 17 residues. V shed 0 bases and J 6 bases; nucleotides not matched to a gene: 2. CDR3: CASSLAGLAGGPGELFF. The CDR3 coding sequence is TGTGCCAGCAGCTTGGCGGGACTAGCGGGGGGGCCCGGGGAGCTGTTTTTT. Looking up the rest from reference TRBV5-4 and TRBJ2-2 gives the full variable domain: ETGVTQSPTHLIKTRGQQVTLRCSSQSGHNTVSWYQQALGQGPQFIFQYYREEENGRGNFPPRFSGLQFPNYSSELNVNALELDDSALYLCASSLAGLAGGPGELFFGEGSRLTVL.

This clone was observed a handful of times. The chain employs TRBV19 and TRBJ2-3; 9 bases align to TRBD1. Germline loops: CDR1 LNHDA, CDR2 SQIVND (reference sequence). The V segment lost 5 bases and the J segment 3 bases; nucleotides outside the gene matches: 6. This CDR3 contains 15 residues. CDR3 nucleotide sequence: TGTGCCAGTAGTCCCCGGGACAGGGAAACAGATACGCAGTATTTT. Encoded protein: CASSPRDRETDTQYF.

The CDR3 spells CASSPRGAGTETQYF. The CDR3 DNA follows: TGTGCCAGCAGCCCCAGGGGAGCAGGGACGGAGACCCAGTACTTC. This rearrangement joins TRBV11-2 to TRBJ2-5, with a weak D call TRBD1 (6 bases). Trimming took off 5 bases at V and 5 bases at J, with 18 bases between the two ends. The CDR3 sequence is 15 residues long. Germline V lookup: CDR1 SGHAT, CDR2 FQNNGV. The whole variable domain, remainder taken from reference TRBV11-2 and TRBJ2-5, is EAGVAQSPRYKIIEKRQSVAFWCNPISGHATLYWYQQILGQGPKLLIQFQNNGVVDDSQLPKDRFSAERLKGVDSTLKIQPAKLEDSAVYLCASSPRGAGTETQYFGPGTRLLVL.

The V gene is TRBV28, the J gene TRBJ1-2; D remains unclear. Germline V gene lookup returns CDR1 MDHEN and CDR2 SYDVKM. CDR3 length equals 13 residues. With 6 bases removed from V and 4 bases from J, the gap between germline ends came to 12 bases. The CDR3 is CASRIASGYGYTF. The CDR3 region has the DNA TGTGCCAGCAGAATTGCGAGCGGCTATGGCTACACCTTC.

The chain uses TRBV5-6 and TRBJ2-1; possible D gene TRBD1, 6 bases. Germline CDR1 SGHDT, CDR2 YYEEEE. V was pared by 5 bases and J by 8 bases, with 17 bases between. This CDR3 spans 14 amino acids. CDR3 nucleotides: TGTGCCAGCAGTGAAACAGGGAAGGTGTATGAGCAGTTCTTC. This codes for CASSETGKVYEQFF.

The table lists this clone with a count of one. This chain connects TRBV23-1 to TRBJ1-5; the match to TRBD1 covers 9 bases. TRBV23-1 is sorted into the ORF group, with uncertain function. The V gene end was trimmed by 3 bases and the J gene end by 4 bases; junction bases not matched to a gene: 7. The CDR3 consists of 16 residues. DNA of the CDR3: TGCGCCAGCAGTCATTCCGGGACAGGGTATAATCAGCCCCAGCATTTT. Protein: CASSHSGTGYNQPQHF.

The chain combines TRBV7-2 with TRBJ1-6, with D tentatively TRBD1 (5 bases). The length of the CDR3 is 17 residues. CDR1 is SGHTA, CDR2 FQGNSA, per germline. With 4 bases removed from V and 8 bases from J, the gap between germline ends came to 21 bases. The CDR3 sequence: CASSSRGIRRADSPLHF. The CDR3 bases are TGTGCCAGCAGCTCCCGGGGGATCAGACGAGCGGATTCACCCCTCCACTTT.

This chain connects TRBV4-3 to TRBJ1-2; no clear D gene. Trimming took off 4 bases at V and 4 bases at J, with 10 bases between the two ends. The CDR3 length is 13 residues. The germline gives CDR1 LGHNA, CDR2 YSLEER. The CDR3: CASSPSAGYGYTF. DNA for the CDR3: TGCGCCAGCAGCCCGTCAGCGGGCTATGGCTACACCTTC.

This clone was seen only a few times. The chain couples TRBV29-1 to TRBJ1-1, with TRBD1 matching over 9 bases. Germline V CDR1 and CDR2: SQVTM, ANQGSEA. The CDR3 spans 12 residues. Germline trimming cut 7 bases from V and 11 bases from J; bases unmatched to any gene: 11. DNA for the CDR3: TGCAGCGCCCGGGACAGGGTGACTCGGGCTTTCTTT. Its protein is CSARDRVTRAFF.

This chain links TRBV19 with TRBJ2-4; 11 nucleotides agree with TRBD1. The CDR3 sequence is 19 residues long. Looked up from germline, CDR1 is LNHDA and CDR2 is SQIVND (reference sequence). V shed 3 bases, J shed 0 bases, and the junction held 10 bases outside the gene matches. The CDR3 sequence is CASSMDRGPALAAKNIQYF. The CDR3 DNA follows: TGTGCCAGTAGTATGGACAGGGGGCCCGCCCTAGCAGCCAAAAACATTCAGTACTTC.

This rearrangement joins TRBV6-6 to TRBJ2-7, with 9 bases identical to TRBD1. Per germline, CDR1 MNHNY and CDR2 SVGAGI (reference sequence). J was trimmed by 7 bases and V by 8 bases; bases with no gene match: 12. CDR3 length: 14 amino acids. CDR3 in amino acids: CASQTGGALREQYF. The CDR3 DNA follows: TGTGCCAGCCAAACAGGGGGCGCCTTGAGGGAGCAGTACTTC.

The chain links TRBV6-5 to TRBJ1-6; no clear D. Trimming stripped 2 bases from V and 5 bases from J, with 7 bases between. Germline V gene sequence: CDR1 MNHEY, CDR2 SVGAGI. The CDR3 covers 14 residues. In DNA form, the CDR3 reads TGTGCCAGCAGTTACCCGGAGGATAATTCACCCCTCCACTTT. Amino acid sequence: CASSYPEDNSPLHF.

This clone has just one count. The rearrangement joins TRBV19 to TRBJ2-3, with D possibly being TRBD1 (6 bases). CDR3 size: 14 residues. V lost 5 bases and J 8 bases, leaving 17 bases between the germline ends. Germline V gene lookup returns CDR1 LNHDA and CDR2 SQIVND (reference sequence). The chain's CDR3 is CASSPHQGTGTQYF. CDR3 DNA sequence: TGTGCCAGTAGTCCCCACCAGGGGACGGGTACGCAGTATTTT.

This clone was detected once. In nucleotides, the CDR3 is TGTGCCAGCAGTCCCTGGGACTTACTAGCCAAAAACATTCAGTACTTC. This codes for CASSPWDLLAKNIQYF. The chain combines TRBV28 with TRBJ2-4; the D gene is possibly TRBD2 (6 bases). Germline CDR1 reads MDHEN; CDR2 reads SYDVKM. V shed 5 bases and J shed 0 bases, with 14 bases lying between them. This CDR3 comprises 16 residues.

In its sample, this clone was seen once. The V gene is TRBV13, the J gene TRBJ2-4; weak D call: TRBD2 (6 bases). V lost 4 bases and J 13 bases, leaving 26 bases between the germline ends. The CDR3 is 16 amino acids. Germline V gene data show CDR1 as PRHDT and CDR2 as FYEKMQ (reference sequence). The CDR3, as DNA: TGTGCCAGCAGCTCTCCGCGACTAGGAGGTCCACGCCTCCAGTACTTC. As protein: CASSSPRLGGPRLQYF.